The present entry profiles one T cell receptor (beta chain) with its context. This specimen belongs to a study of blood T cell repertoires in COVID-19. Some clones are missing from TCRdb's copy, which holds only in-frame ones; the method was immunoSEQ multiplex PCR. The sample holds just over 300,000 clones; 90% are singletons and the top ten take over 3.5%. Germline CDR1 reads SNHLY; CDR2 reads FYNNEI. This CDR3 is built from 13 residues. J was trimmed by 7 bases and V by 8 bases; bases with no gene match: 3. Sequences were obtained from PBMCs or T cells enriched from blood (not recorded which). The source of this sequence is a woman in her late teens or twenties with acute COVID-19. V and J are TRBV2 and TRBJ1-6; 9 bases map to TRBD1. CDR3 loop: CASHDRGNSPLHF. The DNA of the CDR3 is TGTGCCAGCCACGACAGGGGGAATTCACCCCTCCACTTT.